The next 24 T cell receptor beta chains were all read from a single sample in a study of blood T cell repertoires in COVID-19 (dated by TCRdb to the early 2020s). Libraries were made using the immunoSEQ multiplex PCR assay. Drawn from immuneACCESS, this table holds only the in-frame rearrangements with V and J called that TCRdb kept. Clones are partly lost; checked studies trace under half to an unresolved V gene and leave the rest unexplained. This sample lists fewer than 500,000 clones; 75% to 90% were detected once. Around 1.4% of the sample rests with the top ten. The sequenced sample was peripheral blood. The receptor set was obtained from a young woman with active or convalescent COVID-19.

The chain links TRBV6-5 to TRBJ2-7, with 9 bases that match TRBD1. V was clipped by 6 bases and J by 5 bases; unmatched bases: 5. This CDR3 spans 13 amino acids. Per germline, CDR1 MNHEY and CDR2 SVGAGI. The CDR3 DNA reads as TGTGCCAGCAGCCGGGACAGGGCCCACGAGCAGTACTTC. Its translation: CASSRDRAHEQYF.

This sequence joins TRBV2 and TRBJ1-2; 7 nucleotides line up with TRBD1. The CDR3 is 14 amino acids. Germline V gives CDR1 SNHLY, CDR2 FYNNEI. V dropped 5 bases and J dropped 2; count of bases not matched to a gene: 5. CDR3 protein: CASSPGQRNYGYTF. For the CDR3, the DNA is TGTGCCAGCAGTCCGGGACAGAGAAACTATGGCTACACCTTC.

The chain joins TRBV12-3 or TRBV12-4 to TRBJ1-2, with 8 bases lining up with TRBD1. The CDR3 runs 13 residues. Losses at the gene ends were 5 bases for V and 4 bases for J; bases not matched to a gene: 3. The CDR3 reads CASSRQGSYGYTF. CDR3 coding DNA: TGTGCCAGCAGTAGACAGGGGTCCTATGGCTACACCTTC.

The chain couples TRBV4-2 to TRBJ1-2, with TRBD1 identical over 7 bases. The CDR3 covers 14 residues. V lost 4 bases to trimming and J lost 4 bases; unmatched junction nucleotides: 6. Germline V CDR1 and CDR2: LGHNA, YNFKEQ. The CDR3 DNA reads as TGTGCCAGCAGCCCCCAGGGGGAAGCCTATGGCTACACCTTC. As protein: CASSPQGEAYGYTF.

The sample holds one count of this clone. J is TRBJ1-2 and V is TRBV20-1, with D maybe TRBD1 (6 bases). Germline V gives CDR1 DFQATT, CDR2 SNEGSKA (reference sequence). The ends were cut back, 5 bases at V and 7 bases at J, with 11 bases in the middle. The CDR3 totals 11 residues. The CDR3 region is CSAPRTAGYTF. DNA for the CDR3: TGCAGTGCTCCCCGGACAGCTGGCTACACCTTC.

CDR3 in amino acids: CASSRTSGVYNEQFF. The CDR3 region has the DNA TGTGCCAGCAGCAGGACTAGCGGGGTTTACAATGAGCAGTTCTTC. V and J are TRBV5-4 and TRBJ2-1; 12 positions agree with TRBD2. Germline V lookup: CDR1 SGHNT, CDR2 YYREEE (reference sequence). There are 15 residues in the CDR3. The junction had 3 bases not matched to a gene; V was cut back by 4 bases and J by 4 bases. The full variable domain, completed using reference TRBV5-4 and TRBJ2-1, is ETGVTQSPTHLIKTRGQQVTLRCSSQSGHNTVSWYQQALGQGPQFIFQYYREEENGRGNFPPRFSGLQFPNYSSELNVNALELDDSALYLCASSRTSGVYNEQFFGPGTRLTVL.

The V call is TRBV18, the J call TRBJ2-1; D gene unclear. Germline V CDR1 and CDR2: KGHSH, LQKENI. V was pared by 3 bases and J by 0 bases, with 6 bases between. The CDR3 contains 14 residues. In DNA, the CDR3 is TGTGCCAGCTCACCTCTATTCTCCTACAATGAGCAGTTCTTC. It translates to CASSPLFSYNEQFF.

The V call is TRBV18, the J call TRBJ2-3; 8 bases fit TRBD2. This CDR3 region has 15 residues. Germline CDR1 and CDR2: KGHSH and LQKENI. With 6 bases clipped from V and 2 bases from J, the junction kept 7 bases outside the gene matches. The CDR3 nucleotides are TGTGCCAGCTCCCCGCCGGGGGGGAACACAGATACGCAGTATTTT. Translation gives CASSPPGGNTDTQYF.

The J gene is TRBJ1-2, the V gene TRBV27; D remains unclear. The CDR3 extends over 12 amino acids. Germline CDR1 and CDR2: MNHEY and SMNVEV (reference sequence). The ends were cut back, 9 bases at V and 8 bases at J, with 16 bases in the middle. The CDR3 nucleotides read TGTGCCAGGGGGAGGGAGGCGGCCGGCTACACCTTC. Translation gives CARGREAAGYTF.

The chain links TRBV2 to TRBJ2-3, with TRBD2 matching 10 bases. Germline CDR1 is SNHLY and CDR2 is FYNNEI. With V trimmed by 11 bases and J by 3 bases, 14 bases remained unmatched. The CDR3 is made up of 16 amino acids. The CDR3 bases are TGTGCCTCGAGTAGTGGGGCTAGCGGGGGAACAGATACGCAGTATTTT. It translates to CASSSGASGGTDTQYF.

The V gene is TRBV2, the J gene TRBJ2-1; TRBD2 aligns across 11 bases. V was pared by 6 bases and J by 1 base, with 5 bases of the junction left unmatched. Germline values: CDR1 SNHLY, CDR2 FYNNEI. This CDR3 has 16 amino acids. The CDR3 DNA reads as TGTGCCAGCAGCCAAGGACTAGCGGGTTCCTACAATGAGCAGTTCTTC. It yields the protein CASSQGLAGSYNEQFF.

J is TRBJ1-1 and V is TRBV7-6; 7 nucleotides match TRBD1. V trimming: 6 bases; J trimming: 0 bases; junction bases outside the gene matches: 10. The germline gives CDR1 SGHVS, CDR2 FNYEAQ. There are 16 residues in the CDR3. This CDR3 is CASSPSGTEMNTEAFF. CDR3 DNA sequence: TGTGCCAGCAGTCCATCCGGGACAGAGATGAACACTGAAGCTTTCTTT.

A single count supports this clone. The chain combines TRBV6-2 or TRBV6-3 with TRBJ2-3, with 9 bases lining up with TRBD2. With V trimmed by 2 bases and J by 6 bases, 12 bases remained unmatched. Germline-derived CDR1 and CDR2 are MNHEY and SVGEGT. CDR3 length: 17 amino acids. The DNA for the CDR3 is TGTGCCAGCAGTTACCCCACCCTTGCGGGGGGGCCCGATACGCAGTATTTT. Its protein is CASSYPTLAGGPDTQYF.

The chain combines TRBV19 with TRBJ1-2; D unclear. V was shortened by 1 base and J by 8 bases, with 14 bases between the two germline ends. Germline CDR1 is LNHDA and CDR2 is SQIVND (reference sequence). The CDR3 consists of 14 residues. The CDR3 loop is CASSIGPASVGYTF. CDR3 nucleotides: TGTGCCAGTAGTATAGGTCCCGCTTCGGTGGGCTACACCTTC.

The CDR3 region has the DNA TGCGCCAGCAGCACCGCTAGCGGGAGGGCCCCCGGGGAGCTGTTTTTT. It codes for CASSTASGRAPGELFF. The gene calls are TRBV5-1 and TRBJ2-2; 12 bases line up with TRBD2. CDR3 length: 16 amino acids. V lost 4 bases to trimming and J lost 6 bases; unmatched junction nucleotides: 7. Germline loops: CDR1 SGHRS, CDR2 YFSETQ.

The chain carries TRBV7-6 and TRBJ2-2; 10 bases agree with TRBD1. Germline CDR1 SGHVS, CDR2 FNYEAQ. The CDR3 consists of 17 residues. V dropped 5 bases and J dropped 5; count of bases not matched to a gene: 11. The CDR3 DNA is TGTGCCAGCAGCCCGAGACCGGGACAGGGGAGAACCGGGGAGCTGTTTTTT. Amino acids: CASSPRPGQGRTGELFF.

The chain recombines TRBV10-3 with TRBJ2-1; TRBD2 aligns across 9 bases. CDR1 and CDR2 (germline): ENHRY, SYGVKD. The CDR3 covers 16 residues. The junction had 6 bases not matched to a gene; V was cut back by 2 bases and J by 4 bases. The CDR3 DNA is TGTGCCATCAGTGAGAGGGTAGCGGGAGAATACAATGAGCAGTTCTTC. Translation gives CAISERVAGEYNEQFF.

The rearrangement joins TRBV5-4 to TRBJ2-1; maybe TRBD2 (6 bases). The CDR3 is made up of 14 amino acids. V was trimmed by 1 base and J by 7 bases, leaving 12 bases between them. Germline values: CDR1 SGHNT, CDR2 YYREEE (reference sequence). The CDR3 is CASSLSTSLNEQFF. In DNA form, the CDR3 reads TGTGCCAGCAGCTTGTCGACTAGTCTGAATGAGCAGTTCTTC. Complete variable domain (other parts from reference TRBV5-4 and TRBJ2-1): ETGVTQSPTHLIKTRGQQVTLRCSSQSGHNTVSWYQQALGQGPQFIFQYYREEENGRGNFPPRFSGLQFPNYSSELNVNALELDDSALYLCASSLSTSLNEQFFGPGTRLTVL.

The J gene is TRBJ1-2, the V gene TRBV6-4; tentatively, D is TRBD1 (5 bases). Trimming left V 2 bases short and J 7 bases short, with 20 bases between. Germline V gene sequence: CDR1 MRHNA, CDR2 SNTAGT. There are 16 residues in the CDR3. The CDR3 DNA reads TGTGCCAGCAGTGACGGACGGACGGCTGCCGGGGGTGGCTACACCTTC. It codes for CASSDGRTAAGGGYTF.

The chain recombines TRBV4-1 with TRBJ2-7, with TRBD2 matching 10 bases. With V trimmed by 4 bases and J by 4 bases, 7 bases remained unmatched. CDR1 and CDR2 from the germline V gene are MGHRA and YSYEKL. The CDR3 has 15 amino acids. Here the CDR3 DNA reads TGCGCCAGCAGCCGTATGAGTAGCGGGAGGTACGAGCAGTACTTC. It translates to CASSRMSSGRYEQYF.

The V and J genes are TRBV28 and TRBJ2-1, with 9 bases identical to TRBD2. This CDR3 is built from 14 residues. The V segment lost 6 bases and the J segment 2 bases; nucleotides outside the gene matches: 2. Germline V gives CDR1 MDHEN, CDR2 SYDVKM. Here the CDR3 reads CASRGGRAYNEQFF. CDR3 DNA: TGTGCCAGCAGAGGCGGGAGGGCCTACAATGAGCAGTTCTTC.

The CDR3 protein is CASSLWQASYEQYF. The DNA of the CDR3 is TGTGCCAGCAGCTTGTGGCAGGCGTCCTACGAGCAGTACTTC. The rearrangement links TRBV5-6 to TRBJ2-7; D gene uncertain. The CDR3 loop spans 14 amino acids. Germline CDR1 is SGHDT and CDR2 is YYEEEE. V dropped 1 base and J dropped 1 base, with 9 bases sitting between them. The whole variable domain, filled in from reference TRBV5-6 and TRBJ2-7, reads DAGVTQSPTHLIKTRGQQVTLRCSPKSGHDTVSWYQQALGQGPQFIFQYYEEEERQRGNFPDRFSGHQFPNYSSELNVNALLLGDSALYLCASSLWQASYEQYFGPGTRLTVT.

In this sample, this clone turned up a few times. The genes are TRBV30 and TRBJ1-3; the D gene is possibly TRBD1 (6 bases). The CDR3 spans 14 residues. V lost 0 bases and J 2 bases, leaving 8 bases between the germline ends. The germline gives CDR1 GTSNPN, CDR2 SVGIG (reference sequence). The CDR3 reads CAWSVGGAGNTIYF. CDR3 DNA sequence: TGTGCCTGGAGTGTAGGGGGGGCTGGAAACACCATATATTTT.

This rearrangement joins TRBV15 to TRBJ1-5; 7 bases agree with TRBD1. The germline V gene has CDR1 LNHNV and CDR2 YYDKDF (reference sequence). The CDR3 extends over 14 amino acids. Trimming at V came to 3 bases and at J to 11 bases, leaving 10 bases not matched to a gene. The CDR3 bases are TGTGCCACCAGCAGCAACAGGGGTATCAGCACCCAGCATTTT. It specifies CATSSNRGISTQHF.